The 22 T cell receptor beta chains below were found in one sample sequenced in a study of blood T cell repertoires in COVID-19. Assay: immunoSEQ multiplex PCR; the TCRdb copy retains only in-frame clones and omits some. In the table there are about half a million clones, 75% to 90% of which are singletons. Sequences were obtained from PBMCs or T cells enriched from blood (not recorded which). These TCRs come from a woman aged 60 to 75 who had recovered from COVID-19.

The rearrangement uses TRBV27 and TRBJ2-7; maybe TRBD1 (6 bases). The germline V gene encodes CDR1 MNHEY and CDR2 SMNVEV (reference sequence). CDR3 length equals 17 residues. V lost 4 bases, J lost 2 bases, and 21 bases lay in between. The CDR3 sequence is CASSSTPDTGSPYEQYV. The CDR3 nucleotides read TGTGCCAGCAGTTCCACCCCCGATACAGGGTCCCCCTACGAGCAGTACGTC.

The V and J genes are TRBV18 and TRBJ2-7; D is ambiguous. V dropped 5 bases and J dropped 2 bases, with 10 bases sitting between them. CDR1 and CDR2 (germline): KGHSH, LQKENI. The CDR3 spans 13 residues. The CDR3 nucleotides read TGTGCCAGCTCATACACCCCCACCTACGAGCAGTACGTC. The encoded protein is CASSYTPTYEQYV.

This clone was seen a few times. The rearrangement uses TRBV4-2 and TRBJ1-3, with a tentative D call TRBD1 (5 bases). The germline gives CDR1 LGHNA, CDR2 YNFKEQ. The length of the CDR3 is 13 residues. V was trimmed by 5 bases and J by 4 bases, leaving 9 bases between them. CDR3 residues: CASSRGGGNTIYF. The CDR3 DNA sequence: TGTGCCAGCAGCAGGGGCGGAGGAAACACCATATATTTT.

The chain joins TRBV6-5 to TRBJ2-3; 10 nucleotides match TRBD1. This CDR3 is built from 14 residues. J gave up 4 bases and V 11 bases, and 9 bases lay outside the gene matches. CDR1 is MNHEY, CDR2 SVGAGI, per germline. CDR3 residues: CAVTDRGGADTQYF. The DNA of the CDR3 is TGTGCCGTAACGGACAGGGGGGGCGCAGATACGCAGTATTTT.

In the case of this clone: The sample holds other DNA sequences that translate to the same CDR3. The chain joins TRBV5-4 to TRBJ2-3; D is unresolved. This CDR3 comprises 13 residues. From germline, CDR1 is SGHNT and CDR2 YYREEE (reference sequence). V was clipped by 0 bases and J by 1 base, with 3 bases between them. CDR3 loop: CASSLAGTDTQYF. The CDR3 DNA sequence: TGTGCCAGCAGCTTGGCTGGCACAGATACGCAGTATTTT.

This CDR3 is CAIMIPPGQGPYEQYF. For the CDR3, the DNA is TGTGCCATCATGATACCTCCAGGACAGGGACCCTACGAGCAGTACTTC. The chain combines TRBV10-3 with TRBJ2-7, with 8 bases fitting TRBD1. Germline V gives CDR1 ENHRY, CDR2 SYGVKD. This CDR3 contains 16 residues. After removal of 7 bases from V and 2 bases from J, the junction contained 13 bases not matched to a gene.

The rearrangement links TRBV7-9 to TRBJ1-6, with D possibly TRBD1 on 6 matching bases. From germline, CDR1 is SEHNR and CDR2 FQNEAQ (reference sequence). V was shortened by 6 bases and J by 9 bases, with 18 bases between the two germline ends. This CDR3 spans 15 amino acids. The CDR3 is CASSSPYRDPSPLHF. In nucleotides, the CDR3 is TGTGCCAGCAGTAGCCCCTACAGGGACCCTTCACCCCTCCACTTT.

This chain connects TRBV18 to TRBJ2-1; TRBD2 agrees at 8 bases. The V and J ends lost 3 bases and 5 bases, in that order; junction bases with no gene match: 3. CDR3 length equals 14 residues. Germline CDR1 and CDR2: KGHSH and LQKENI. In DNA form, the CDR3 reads TGTGCCAGCTCACCGGGACTAGAGGACAATGAGCAGTTCTTC. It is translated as CASSPGLEDNEQFF.

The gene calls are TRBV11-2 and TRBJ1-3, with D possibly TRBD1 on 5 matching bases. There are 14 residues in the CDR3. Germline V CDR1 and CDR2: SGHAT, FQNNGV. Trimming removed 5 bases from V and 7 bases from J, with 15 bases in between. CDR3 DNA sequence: TGTGCCAGCAGCCGCCCAGGGTTGGGGAACACCATATATTTT. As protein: CASSRPGLGNTIYF.

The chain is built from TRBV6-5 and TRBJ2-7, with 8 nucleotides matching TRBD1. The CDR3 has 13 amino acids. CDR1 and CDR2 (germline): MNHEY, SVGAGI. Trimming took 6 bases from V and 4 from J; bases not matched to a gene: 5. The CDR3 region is CASRGQAIYEQYF. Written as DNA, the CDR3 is TGTGCCAGCAGGGGACAGGCGATATACGAGCAGTACTTC.

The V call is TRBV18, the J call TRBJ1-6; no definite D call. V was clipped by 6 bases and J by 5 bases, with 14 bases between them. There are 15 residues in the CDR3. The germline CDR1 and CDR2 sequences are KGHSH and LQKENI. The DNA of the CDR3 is TGTGCCAGCTCCATCGGTTACGGGGATAATTCACCCCTCCACTTT. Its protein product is CASSIGYGDNSPLHF.

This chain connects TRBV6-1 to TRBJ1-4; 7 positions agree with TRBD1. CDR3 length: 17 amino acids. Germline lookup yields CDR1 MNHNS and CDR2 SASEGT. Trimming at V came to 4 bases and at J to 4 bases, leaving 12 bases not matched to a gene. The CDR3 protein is CASSAPTGKGYNEKLFF. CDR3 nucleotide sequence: TGTGCCAGCAGTGCTCCGACAGGGAAGGGATATAATGAAAAACTGTTTTTT.

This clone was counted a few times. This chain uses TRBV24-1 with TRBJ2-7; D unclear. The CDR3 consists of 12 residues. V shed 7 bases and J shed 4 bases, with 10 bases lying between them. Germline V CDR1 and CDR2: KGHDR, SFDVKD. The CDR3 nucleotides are TGTGCCACCAGGCCCCCAGAATACGAGCAGTACGTC. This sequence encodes CATRPPEYEQYV.

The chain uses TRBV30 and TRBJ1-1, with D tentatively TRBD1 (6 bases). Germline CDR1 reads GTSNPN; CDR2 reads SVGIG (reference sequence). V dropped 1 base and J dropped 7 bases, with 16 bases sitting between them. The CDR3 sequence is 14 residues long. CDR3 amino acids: CAWSAYGQGSEAFF. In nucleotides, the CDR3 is TGTGCCTGGAGTGCCTACGGCCAGGGGAGTGAAGCTTTCTTT.

For the CDR3, the DNA is TGCGCCAGCAGCCCCTCCCTGGGGGCGGGCGGGGAGCTGTTTTTT. Residues: CASSPSLGAGGELFF. The V call is TRBV5-1, the J call TRBJ2-2, with a weak D call TRBD1 (6 bases). Germline CDR1 is SGHRS and CDR2 is YFSETQ. V lost 4 bases and J 7 bases, leaving 17 bases between the germline ends. The CDR3 spans 15 residues.

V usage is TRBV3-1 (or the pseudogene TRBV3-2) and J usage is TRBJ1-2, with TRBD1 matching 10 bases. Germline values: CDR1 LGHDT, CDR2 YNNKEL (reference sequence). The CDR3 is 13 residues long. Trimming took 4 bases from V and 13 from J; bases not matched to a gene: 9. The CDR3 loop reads CASSPRQGAGCTF. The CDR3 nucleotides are TGTGCCAGCAGCCCCAGACAGGGGGCGGGGTGCACCTTC.

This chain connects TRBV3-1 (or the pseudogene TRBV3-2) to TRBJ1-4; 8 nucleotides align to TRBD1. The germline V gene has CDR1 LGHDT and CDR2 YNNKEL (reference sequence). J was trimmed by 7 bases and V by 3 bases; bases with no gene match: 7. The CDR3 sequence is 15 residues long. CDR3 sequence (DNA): TGTGCCAGCAGCCAGGCAGGGGGCCTGGTTGAAAAACTGTTTTTT. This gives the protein CASSQAGGLVEKLFF.

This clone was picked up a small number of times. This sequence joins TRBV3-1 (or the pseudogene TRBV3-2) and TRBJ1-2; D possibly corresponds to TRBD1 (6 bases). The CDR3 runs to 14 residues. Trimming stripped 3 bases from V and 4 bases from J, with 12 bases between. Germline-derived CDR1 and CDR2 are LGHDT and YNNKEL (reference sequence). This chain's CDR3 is CASSQGAKGYGYTF. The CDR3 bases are TGTGCCAGCAGCCAGGGGGCGAAGGGCTATGGCTACACCTTC.

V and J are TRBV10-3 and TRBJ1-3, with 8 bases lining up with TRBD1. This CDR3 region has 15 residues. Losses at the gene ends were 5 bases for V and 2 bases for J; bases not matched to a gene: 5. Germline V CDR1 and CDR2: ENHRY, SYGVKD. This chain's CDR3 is CAISLSGGTGNTIYF. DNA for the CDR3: TGTGCCATCAGTCTTTCAGGGGGCACTGGAAACACCATATATTTT.

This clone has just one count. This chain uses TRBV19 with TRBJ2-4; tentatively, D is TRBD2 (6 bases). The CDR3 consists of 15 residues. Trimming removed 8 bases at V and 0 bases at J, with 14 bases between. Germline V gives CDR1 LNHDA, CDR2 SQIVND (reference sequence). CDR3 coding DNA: TGTGCCAGTTCCAGGGCGGGGATAGCCAAAAACATTCAGTACTTC. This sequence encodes CASSRAGIAKNIQYF.

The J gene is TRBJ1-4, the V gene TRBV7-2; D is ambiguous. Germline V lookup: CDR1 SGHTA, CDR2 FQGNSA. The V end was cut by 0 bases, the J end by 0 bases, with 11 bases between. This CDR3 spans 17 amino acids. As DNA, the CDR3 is TGTGCCAGCAGCTTAGCGTATCACAGTGCAACTAATGAAAAACTGTTTTTT. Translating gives CASSLAYHSATNEKLFF.

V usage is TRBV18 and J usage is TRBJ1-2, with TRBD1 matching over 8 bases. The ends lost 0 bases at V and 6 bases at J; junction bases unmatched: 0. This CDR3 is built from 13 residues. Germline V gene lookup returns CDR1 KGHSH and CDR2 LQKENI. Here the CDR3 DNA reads TGTGCCAGCTCACCACCGGGACAGGATGGCTACACCTTC. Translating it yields CASSPPGQDGYTF.